Listed below are T cell receptor beta chains from one sample, sequenced in a study of blood T cell repertoires in COVID-19. Clones were read by immunoSEQ multiplex PCR, and TCRdb kept only the in-frame ones, dropping some. In the table there are roughly 670,000 clones, 75% to 90% of which are singletons. The source material was peripheral blood. These receptors were collected from a woman aged 18 to 35 with acute or convalescent COVID-19. CDR3s include the opening cysteine and the closing phenylalanine or tryptophan. D genes are given only for firm matches. Size tells how often a clone was seen (once, few, many) or the class of an expanded clone, and some rows leave it out.

d_gene	v_gene	abundance	j_gene	len	CDR3aa	CDR3nt
TRBD1	TRBV13	.	TRBJ2-7	14	CASSFRTGAYEQYF	TGTGCCAGCAGCTTCAGGACAGGGGCCTACGAGCAGTACTTC
.	TRBV21-1	.	TRBJ1-1	18	CASSTILPEPTLGTEAFF	TGTGCCAGCAGCACAATCTTGCCGGAGCCAACCCTGGGTACTGAAGCTTTCTTT
.	TRBV11-2	.	TRBJ2-3	13	CASRSLGPDTQYF	TGTGCCAGCAGAAGTCTAGGTCCAGATACGCAGTATTTT
.	TRBV9	.	TRBJ2-2	13	CASSPRGNGELFF	TGTGCCAGCAGCCCAAGAGGAAACGGGGAGCTGTTTTTT
TRBD1	TRBV6-5	.	TRBJ2-2	16	CASSYEGGVGTGELFF	TGTGCCAGCAGTTACGAAGGGGGCGTCGGCACCGGGGAGCTGTTTTTT
.	TRBV14	once	TRBJ2-7	12	CASSHGPQEQYF	TGTGCCAGCAGCCATGGCCCTCAGGAGCAGTACTTC
TRBD1	TRBV7-9	once	TRBJ2-7	14	CASSWGQGAVEQYF	TGTGCCAGCAGCTGGGGGCAGGGGGCAGTCGAGCAGTACTTC
TRBD1	TRBV20-1	.	TRBJ1-2	11	CSARQGVAYTF	TGCAGTGCAAGACAGGGGGTAGCCTACACCTTC
TRBD1	TRBV29-1	.	TRBJ2-1	13	CSAGQGFYNEQFF	TGCAGCGCCGGACAGGGGTTTTACAATGAGCAGTTCTTC
TRBD2	TRBV2	.	TRBJ2-5	16	CASSEGLAGGGETQYF	TGTGCCAGCAGTGAAGGGCTAGCGGGGGGAGGAGAGACCCAGTACTTC
TRBD1	TRBV7-9	.	TRBJ1-1	16	CASSLPRQGANTEAFF	TGTGCCAGCAGCCTCCCTCGACAGGGGGCGAACACTGAAGCTTTCTTT
TRBD1	TRBV9	.	TRBJ2-3	13	CASSEGQADTQYF	TGTGCCAGCAGCGAAGGACAGGCGGATACGCAGTATTTT
.	TRBV13	.	TRBJ1-2	19	CASRYRPGTRGIGNYGYTF	TGTGCCAGCAGGTACCGGCCCGGGACTCGGGGCATAGGTAACTATGGCTACACCTTC
.	TRBV29-1	.	TRBJ2-7	12	CSVRRRDYEQYF	TGCAGCGTTCGTCGCCGGGACTACGAGCAGTACTTC
TRBD1	TRBV19	.	TRBJ2-5	15	CASSPWAGGQETQYF	TGTGCCAGTAGTCCATGGGCAGGGGGACAGGAGACCCAGTACTTC
.	TRBV18	.	TRBJ1-1	13	CASSVTGTREAFF	TGTGCCAGCTCGGTAACAGGGACGAGAGAAGCTTTCTTT
.	TRBV3-1/TRBV3-2	few	TRBJ1-1	14	CASSQRAKHTEAFF	TGTGCCAGCAGCCAGAGGGCCAAACACACTGAAGCTTTCTTT
.	TRBV6-1	.	TRBJ2-3	16	CASSGLPGTSTDTQYF	TGTGCCAGCAGTGGGTTACCGGGGACTAGCACAGATACGCAGTATTTT
.	TRBV9	.	TRBJ1-2	11	CASKDRGGYTF	TGTGCCAGCAAGGACCGGGGAGGCTACACCTTC
TRBD1	TRBV10-3	.	TRBJ2-7	15	CAITRGTGGDHEQYF	TGTGCCATCACCCGCGGGACAGGAGGGGATCACGAGCAGTACTTC
TRBD2	TRBV7-2	.	TRBJ2-4	14	CASSSPSGGNIQYF	TGTGCCAGCAGCTCACCTAGCGGGGGGAACATTCAGTACTTC
TRBD2	TRBV7-2	.	TRBJ2-7	17	CASSNVAWASGRYEQYF	TGTGCCAGCAGCAACGTGGCGTGGGCTAGCGGGAGGTACGAGCAGTACTTC
.	TRBV10-1	.	TRBJ1-2	13	CASRQPLNYGYTF	TGCGCCAGCAGACAGCCCCTCAACTATGGCTACACCTTC
.	TRBV10-3	.	TRBJ2-5	17	CAISRDLILLREETQYF	TGTGCCATCAGTCGCGATCTCATCCTTCTTCGGGAAGAGACCCAGTACTTC
TRBD1	TRBV7-6	once	TRBJ1-2	15	CASSLVTGGLGGYTF	TGTGCCAGCAGCTTAGTGACAGGGGGCTTGGGTGGCTACACCTTC
TRBD1	TRBV6-2/TRBV6-3	.	TRBJ1-5	17	CASSYANRGLSNQPQHF	TGTGCCAGCAGTTACGCTAACAGGGGGTTAAGCAATCAGCCCCAGCATTTT
.	TRBV4-3	.	TRBJ2-7	17	CASSQERVGLVSYEQYF	TGCGCCAGCAGCCAAGAAAGGGTGGGACTGGTCTCCTACGAGCAGTACTTC
.	TRBV2	.	TRBJ1-3	16	CASSEPTKQFKNTIYF	TGTGCCAGCAGTGAACCCACAAAACAGTTCAAAAACACCATATATTTT
TRBD1	TRBV5-1	.	TRBJ1-2	13	CASSPGQGLDYTF	TGCGCCAGCAGCCCCGGACAGGGTCTCGACTACACCTTC
TRBD1	TRBV5-6	.	TRBJ1-1	19	CASSLITGTAYFMNTEAFF	TGTGCCAGCAGCTTAATTACCGGGACAGCCTACTTCATGAACACTGAAGCTTTCTTT
TRBD1	TRBV9	.	TRBJ2-2	16	CASSVGGTGRTGELFF	TGTGCCAGCAGCGTAGGGGGGACAGGGAGGACCGGGGAGCTGTTTTTT
TRBD2	TRBV19	.	TRBJ2-2	16	CASSLLSGGASGELFF	TGTGCCAGTAGTTTACTTAGCGGGGGGGCCTCCGGGGAGCTGTTTTTT
TRBD2	TRBV7-2	.	TRBJ2-7	17	CASSLAWVLAGVYEQYF	TGTGCCAGCAGCTTAGCATGGGTGCTAGCGGGGGTCTACGAGCAGTACTTC
TRBD1	TRBV18	.	TRBJ1-6	13	CASSQGARSPLHF	TGTGCCAGCTCACAGGGGGCACGCTCACCCCTCCACTTT
.	TRBV18	.	TRBJ1-5	13	CASSQDWDQPQHF	TGTGCCAGCTCACAGGACTGGGATCAGCCCCAGCATTTT
TRBD1	TRBV19	.	TRBJ1-2	14	CASSRQGSAYGYTF	TGTGCCAGTAGCCGACAGGGTAGTGCCTATGGCTACACCTTC
TRBD1	TRBV5-5	.	TRBJ2-1	13	CASGPTGGNEQFF	TGTGCCAGCGGCCCGACAGGGGGAAATGAGCAGTTCTTC
.	TRBV6-4	.	TRBJ2-3	15	CASSDGTMSTDTQYF	TGTGCCAGCAGTGACGGCACCATGAGCACAGATACGCAGTATTTT
TRBD2	TRBV7-2	.	TRBJ2-7	14	CASSTGLGGFEQYF	TGTGCCAGCAGCACGGGACTAGGGGGGTTTGAGCAGTACTTC
.	TRBV11-1	few	TRBJ1-2	15	CASSLAPDKNYGYTF	TGTGCCAGCAGCTTAGCGCCCGACAAAAACTATGGCTACACCTTC
.	TRBV9	.	TRBJ1-2	15	CASSVGGGYNYGYTF	TGTGCCAGCAGCGTAGGCGGAGGTTACAACTATGGCTACACCTTC
TRBD1	TRBV9	.	TRBJ1-5	15	CASSLGQGLGEPQHF	TGTGCCAGCAGCTTAGGACAGGGACTTGGTGAGCCCCAGCATTTT
.	TRBV7-2	.	TRBJ2-7	15	CASSLFLGAVYEQYF	TGTGCCAGCAGCTTATTTCTGGGGGCAGTATACGAGCAGTACTTC
TRBD1	TRBV9	.	TRBJ1-2	15	CASSSGTGSGFGYTF	TGTGCCAGCTCATCCGGGACAGGGAGCGGTTTTGGCTACACCTTC
.	TRBV29-1	.	TRBJ1-4	11	CSVGGGEKLFF	TGCAGCGTTGGGGGGGGAGAAAAACTGTTTTTT
.	TRBV20-1	.	TRBJ2-3	15	CSASHTSTRTDTQYF	TGCAGTGCTAGTCACACTAGCACCCGCACAGATACGCAGTATTTT
TRBD1	TRBV30	.	TRBJ2-7	13	CAWTMGQAHEQYF	TGTGCCTGGACCATGGGACAGGCCCACGAGCAGTACTTC
.	TRBV2	.	TRBJ1-5	14	CASSLDSRNQPQHF	TGTGCCAGCAGTTTGGACAGTCGCAATCAGCCCCAGCATTTT
TRBD1	TRBV11-2	.	TRBJ1-3	16	CASSLDLTGSGNTIYF	TGTGCCAGCAGCTTAGATTTGACAGGGTCAGGAAACACCATATATTTT
.	TRBV9	.	TRBJ1-1	15	CASSDTDRMNTEAFF	TGTGCCAGCAGCGATACAGACAGGATGAACACTGAAGCTTTCTTT
TRBD2	TRBV3-1/TRBV3-2	.	TRBJ2-5	15	CASSQSAGVTETQYF	TGTGCCAGCAGCCAATCGGCGGGGGTTACTGAGACCCAGTACTTC
.	TRBV3-1/TRBV3-2	few	TRBJ2-7	13	CASSPGGLYEQYF	TGTGCCAGCAGCCCAGGTGGACTGTACGAGCAGTACTTC
.	TRBV6-5	.	TRBJ1-4	14	CASSSEGVLEKLFF	TGTGCCAGCAGTTCTGAAGGGGTTTTGGAAAAACTGTTTTTT
TRBD2	TRBV7-2	.	TRBJ2-5	16	CASSTRGGGAGETQYF	TGTGCCAGCAGTACTCGAGGCGGGGGGGCCGGTGAGACCCAGTACTTC
.	TRBV27	.	TRBJ1-5	16	CASSLKPPGSGQPQHF	TGTGCCAGCAGTTTAAAACCCCCAGGGTCGGGTCAGCCCCAGCATTTT
.	TRBV30	.	TRBJ1-1	14	CAWRMGLRNTEAFF	TGTGCCTGGAGGATGGGACTACGGAACACTGAAGCTTTCTTT
TRBD1	TRBV4-3	.	TRBJ2-7	17	CASSQDLGTGKRYEQYF	TGCGCCAGCAGCCAAGATCTGGGGACAGGGAAAAGATACGAGCAGTACTTC
TRBD1	TRBV29-1	.	TRBJ1-4	13	CSGRQGSNEKLFF	TGCAGCGGTCGACAGGGTTCTAATGAAAAACTGTTTTTT
TRBD1	TRBV10-2	.	TRBJ1-2	16	CASSEIPGQGARGYTF	TGCGCCAGCAGTGAGATCCCGGGACAGGGGGCTCGGGGCTACACCTTC
.	TRBV18	.	TRBJ1-2	15	CASSPLSPLSYGYTF	TGTGCCAGCTCACCCTTGAGCCCCTTATCCTATGGCTACACCTTC